This T cell receptor (beta chain) was sequenced in a study of a mutant IDH1 vaccine in newly diagnosed glioma (dated by TCRdb to about 2021). A note on the overall study: Vaccination started 4-6 weeks after radiotherapy alone, or was given together with temozolomide cycles in the groups whose treatment included chemotherapy. Of the approximately 29 treated patients, approximately 62% were male and about 40% were female, and a mean age of approximately 40 years was recorded. Before enrollment, most patients had been given radiochemotherapy with temozolomide as standard therapy, while the rest had received either radiotherapy alone or temozolomide alone. The week-35 safety follow-up took place at visit V12, and the week-47 end of study took place at visit V13. Peripheral blood was collected at six visits: V03 (baseline), V05, V07, V10, V12 and V13. Longitudinal TCRB deep sequencing was performed for roughly 27 treated patients wherever samples were available for exploratory analyses.

Remarks on this clone: Its specific antigen is unknown. Base qualities are not recorded, but no much larger clone differs from it by a single base.

Library preparation was by the immunoSEQ multiplex PCR assay. Rearranged TCR beta chain sequences were amplified using the hsTCRB Kit according to the manufacturer's protocol. TCRB libraries were sequenced on an Illumina MiSeq. In the original analysis: The kit vendor's proprietary platform handled demultiplexing, trimming and gene mapping. TCRdb re-hosts the immuneACCESS table, in-frame sequences only. Its copies lack some clones; in the studies checked, an unresolved V gene accounts for under half of them, and the cause for the rest is not known. V and J calls and clone size are given by that table; D and trimming were obtained from the DNA. This sample gives about 41,000 clones in total; 75% to 90% of them show up just once. The ten largest clones capture approximately 1.5% of the sample. In the paper's terms, the time point label means: week 35, safety follow-up. Each vaccine dose was 300 ug of a 20-mer mutant IDH1 peptide in Montanide, given subcutaneously with topical imiquimod. Eight vaccinations were administered to patients in weeks 1, 3, 5, 7, 11, 15, 19 and 23, corresponding to visits V03 through V10. All donors had newly diagnosed IDH1-mutant astrocytomas of WHO grade 3 or 4 that showed loss of nuclear ATRX. The samples were drawn from NOA16, a multicentre, single-arm, open-label phase I trial in Germany that tested a mutant IDH1 peptide vaccine in humans for the first time. The DNeasy Blood and Tissue Kit was used to extract genomic DNA from EDTA blood for TCRB sequencing.

Overall study outcomes, separate from this receptor: No apparent relationship was observed between pseudoprogression and alterations in the top peripheral T cell clonotypes detected by TCRB sequencing. The authors stated that sample limitations prevented analyses of patient blood samples from being reproduced. Selection of PBMC samples for TCRB deep sequencing was based on availability. Across multiple MHC alleles, vaccine-induced immune responses were seen in 85% to 95% of patients.

According to the germline V gene, CDR1 reads MNHEY and CDR2 reads SVGAGI. The CDR3 covers 15 residues, taking in both the cysteine and the phenylalanine. Only CDR3 DNA remains: 45 bases, in frame from the first base. V gives up 6 bases and J gives up 3 bases, and the segment between their germline ends measures 17 bases. This chain joins TRBV6-5 to TRBJ1-1, with the D gene not clear enough to name. Source: PBMCs, taken from a glioma patient whose treatment included an IDH1 peptide vaccine. The clonotype originates from a man in his forties or fifties with glioma. The DNA sequence reads TGTGCCAGCAGCCTCGCCGGGAATGTTGACACTGAAGCTTTCTTT. Its protein reads: CASSLAGNVDTEAFF.